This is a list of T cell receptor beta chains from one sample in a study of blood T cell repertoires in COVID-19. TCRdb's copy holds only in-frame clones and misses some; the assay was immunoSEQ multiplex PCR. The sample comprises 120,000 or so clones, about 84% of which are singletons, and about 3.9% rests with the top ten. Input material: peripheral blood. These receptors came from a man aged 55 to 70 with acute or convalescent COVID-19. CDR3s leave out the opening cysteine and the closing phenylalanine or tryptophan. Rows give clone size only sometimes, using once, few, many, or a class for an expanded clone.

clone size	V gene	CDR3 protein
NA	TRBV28	ASSFTLTGLSYEQY
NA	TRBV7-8	ASSFGTSGAGELF
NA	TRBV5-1	ASSPRPGYGYT
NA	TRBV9	ASSVGGGNQPQH
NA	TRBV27	ASSLSLRGSTYEQY
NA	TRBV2	ASSEPAGGGELF
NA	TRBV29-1	SVASGTGDLGEQY
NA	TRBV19	ASSTGTEGYYEQY
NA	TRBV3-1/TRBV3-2	ASSQAGRGGPLH
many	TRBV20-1	SARDLEAF
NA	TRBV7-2	ASSPGLYSATNEKLF
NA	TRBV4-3	ASSQDGGAAGELF
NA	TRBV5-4	ASSLDLNTEAF
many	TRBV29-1	SVEMAGLAGPEQY
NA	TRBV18	ASSARTPGGTDTQY
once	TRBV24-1	ATSGVNQPQH
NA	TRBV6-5	ASSLGQGTEQY
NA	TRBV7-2	ASSLAGRFYEQY
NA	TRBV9	ASSSSRETQY
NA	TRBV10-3	AIRETSGSPPNTGELF
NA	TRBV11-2	ASSFQGDYGYT
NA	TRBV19	ASSMRQAGNQPQH
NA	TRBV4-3	ASSQDSGQGVLNEKLF
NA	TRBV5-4	ASSAPDRANTEAF
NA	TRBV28	ASSAPGTANSGNTIY
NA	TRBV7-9	ASSPGLAGANPGYT
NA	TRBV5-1	ASSVSGTGFSGNTIY
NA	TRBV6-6	ASQGISRGRNTIY
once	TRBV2	ASSAGSYEQY
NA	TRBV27	ASSPGTPNQPQH
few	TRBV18	ASSPGGSGNTIY
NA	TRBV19	ASSAYRGTTQPQH
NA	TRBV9	ASSFRDFDGYT
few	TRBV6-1	ASSERLAGGWRDEQF
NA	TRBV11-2	ASSYTGGRGYYNEQF
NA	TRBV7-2	ASSLGGGLAGISGELF
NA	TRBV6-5	ASSYLRFGQVYGYT
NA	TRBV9	ASSPSIGGYNEQF
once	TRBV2	ASSEGWIAGRLAEQY
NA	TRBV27	ASGGQEHYGYT
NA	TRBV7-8	ASNPGGYEQY
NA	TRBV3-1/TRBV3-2	ASSHQGADTEAF
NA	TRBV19	ASRLNPGQRYSPLH
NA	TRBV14	ASSQLGGAGYT
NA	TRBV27	ASSSSSRGLTEAF
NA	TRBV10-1	ATSGTSASYNEQF